One sample yielded the 24 T cell receptor beta chains listed below, sequenced in a study of T cell repertoires in cytomegalovirus infection (dated by TCRdb to the late 2010s). Sequencing took place on an Illumina HiSeq 1500. TCRdb trimmed public reads at Q25 via fastp, called clones via MiXCR and kept in-frame beta chains. Rows with one shared CDR3 protein collapse into an entry with the most common genes and DNA. For this sample the table gives 400,000 or so distinct CDR3 sequences, of which 15% to 20% were detected only once. The top ten clones comprise roughly 9% of the sample. The sequenced material came from PBMCs. The receptors here all came from a human donor in good health (CMV status not recorded). Some clones in this sample may be carry-over from other donors' samples.

On this clonotype: At one of its ends the junction is not consistent with the germline gene, which may arise from a read error. V gene TRBV18 combines with J gene TRBJ1-3, with D uncertain. This CDR3 has 16 amino acids. The germline V gene encodes CDR1 KGHSH and CDR2 LQKENI. Written as DNA, the CDR3 is TGTGCCTGCTCACCACCGGCCCGGCTATCTGGAAACACCATATATTTT. Residues: CACSPPARLSGNTIYF. Based on the CDR3 plus reference TRBV18 and TRBJ1-3, the full variable domain is NAGVMQNPRHLVRRRGQEARLRCSPMKGHSHVYWYRQLPEEGLKFMVYLQKENIIDESGMPKERFSAEFPKEGPSILRIQQVVRGDSAAYFCACSPPARLSGNTIYFGEGSWLTVV.

This clonotype showed up just a few times. This chain links TRBV11-2 with TRBJ2-5, with D unresolved. Germline-derived CDR1 and CDR2 are SGHAT and FQNNGV. Trimming removed 1 base from V and 2 bases from J, with 5 bases in between. The CDR3 length is 13 residues. The chain's CDR3 is CASSLGAQETQYF. CDR3 bases: TGTGCCAGCAGCTTAGGGGCGCAAGAGACCCAGTACTTC.

This clonotype was seen a single time. The chain recombines TRBV13 with TRBJ1-6; 8 bases line up with TRBD1. Per the germline V gene, CDR1 is PRHDT and CDR2 is FYEKMQ (reference sequence). The CDR3 sequence is 16 residues long. Trimming removed 5 bases from V and 6 bases from J; junction bases left unmatched: 9. The CDR3 nucleotides are TGTGCCAGCAGCACCCGACAGGGGTTGGGTAATTCACCCCTCCACTTT. Its translation is CASSTRQGLGNSPLHF.

This clonotype was observed at least ten times. V usage is TRBV5-6 and J usage is TRBJ2-3; D possibly corresponds to TRBD2 (5 bases). V shed 0 bases and J shed 1 base, with 6 bases lying between them. The germline gives CDR1 SGHDT, CDR2 YYEEEE. The CDR3 runs 14 residues. CDR3 sequence reads: CASSLGGRTDTQYF. CDR3 DNA: TGTGCCAGCAGCTTGGGAGGGCGCACAGATACGCAGTATTTT.

The chain joins TRBV29-1 to TRBJ2-7; maybe TRBD2 (7 bases). The CDR3 is 16 residues long. The germline V gene has CDR1 SQVTM and CDR2 ANQGSEA. The V gene lost 5 bases and the J gene lost 3 bases, with 23 bases spanning the gap. CDR3 in DNA: TGCAGCGTTTTAGGGGGGGGTCGGGGACTCGGCTACGAGCAGTACTTC. It is translated as CSVLGGGRGLGYEQYF.

The sample holds one count of this clonotype. The chain links TRBV2 to TRBJ1-5; a weak D match, TRBD1 (5 bases). Germline V CDR1 and CDR2: SNHLY, FYNNEI. V lost 8 bases to trimming and J lost 1 base, with 21 bases between them. The CDR3 has 17 residues. CDR3 in amino acids: CASRPATRGVSNQPQHF. The CDR3 DNA follows: TGTGCCAGCCGACCTGCCACGAGGGGTGTAAGCAATCAGCCCCAGCATTTT.

The chain links TRBV7-2 to TRBJ1-4, with TRBD1 matching over 9 bases. CDR1 is SGHTA and CDR2 is FQGNSA in the germline V gene. The length of the CDR3 is 17 residues. Trimming removed 6 bases from V and 11 bases from J; junction bases left unmatched: 19. CDR3: CASSQSLTGTGRGKLFF. Here the CDR3 DNA reads TGTGCCAGCAGTCAATCCCTTACCGGGACAGGGAGAGGTAAACTGTTTTTT.

This chain links TRBV7-9 with TRBJ2-6, with 9 bases matching TRBD1. The CDR3 consists of 16 residues. Germline V gives CDR1 SEHNR, CDR2 FQNEAQ (reference sequence). V was pared by 5 bases and J by 2 bases, with 4 bases of the junction left unmatched. CDR3 protein: CASSPRDRAGANVLTF. The CDR3 DNA reads TGTGCCAGCAGCCCCCGGGACAGGGCTGGGGCCAACGTCCTGACTTTC.

The chain carries TRBV5-1 and TRBJ2-1; D is perhaps TRBD1 (6 bases). CDR1 and CDR2 from the germline V gene are SGHRS and YFSETQ. The V gene lost 0 bases and the J gene lost 5 bases, with 12 bases spanning the gap. The CDR3 sequence is 15 residues long. CDR3 amino acids: CASSLDGDINNEQFF. CDR3 nucleotide sequence: TGCGCCAGCAGCTTGGATGGGGACATCAACAATGAGCAGTTCTTC.

The chain couples TRBV7-9 to TRBJ2-7, with D perhaps TRBD2 (6 bases). With 4 bases removed from V and 3 bases from J, the gap between germline ends came to 16 bases. CDR3 size: 15 residues. In germline, CDR1 is SEHNR, CDR2 FQNEAQ (reference sequence). The CDR3 DNA follows: TGTGCCAGCAGCTCCGATGGGGGGATCAACTACGAGCAGTACTTC. Translating it yields CASSSDGGINYEQYF.

The chain employs TRBV7-8 and TRBJ2-3, with 8 positions matching TRBD2. The V gene end was trimmed by 5 bases and the J gene end by 4 bases; junction bases not matched to a gene: 17. CDR3 size: 18 residues. Germline loops: CDR1 SGHVS, CDR2 FQNEAQ. The CDR3 coding sequence is TGTGCCAGCAGCGCACCCCTACTCAGGGCGGGGGGATCAGATACGCAGTATTTT. This translates into CASSAPLLRAGGSDTQYF.

This sequence joins TRBV18 and TRBJ1-3; D gene ambiguous. The germline V gene encodes CDR1 KGHSH and CDR2 LQKENI. V was shortened by 6 bases and J by 4 bases, with 22 bases between the two germline ends. This CDR3 contains 17 residues. CDR3 in DNA: TGTGCCAGCTCTCCCGGCACAGTGGCGCCTGCGGGAAACACCATATATTTT. Encoded protein: CASSPGTVAPAGNTIYF.

This clonotype occurred many times. V gene TRBV2 combines with J gene TRBJ1-6; 11 bases match TRBD1. CDR1 SNHLY and CDR2 FYNNEI come from the germline V gene. The CDR3 extends over 13 amino acids. V trimming: 6 bases; J trimming: 8 bases; junction bases outside the gene matches: 0. This CDR3 reads CASRGQGDSPLHF. Written as DNA, the CDR3 is TGTGCCAGCAGGGGACAGGGGGATTCACCCCTCCACTTT.

This clonotype has ten or more counts. The gene calls are TRBV7-9 and TRBJ2-4; D is tentatively TRBD1 or TRBD2 (7 bases each). CDR1 is SEHNR, CDR2 FQNEAQ, per germline (reference sequence). V was trimmed by 2 bases and J by 7 bases, leaving 12 bases between them. The CDR3 has 14 residues. As DNA, the CDR3 is TGTGCCAGCAGCTTATTGGGAGGGGGCAACATTCAGTACTTC. It codes for CASSLLGGGNIQYF.

Many counts were recorded for this clonotype. This sequence joins TRBV7-6 and TRBJ2-3, with TRBD1 identical over 7 bases. Germline V CDR1 and CDR2: SGHVS, FNYEAQ. The V and J ends lost 4 bases and 0 bases, in that order; junction bases with no gene match: 7. The length of the CDR3 is 16 residues. CDR3 coding DNA: TGTGCCAGCAGCTCACGCTCGACAGGGAGCACAGATACGCAGTATTTT. This encodes CASSSRSTGSTDTQYF.

In this sample, this clonotype turned up many times. CDR3 coding DNA: TGTGCCAGCAGCTTAGCGGCAGGGGGGCACACTGAAGCTTTCTTT. Its translation is CASSLAAGGHTEAFF. This rearrangement joins TRBV7-2 to TRBJ1-1; 7 positions match TRBD1. This CDR3 has 15 residues. After removal of 0 bases from V and 3 bases from J, the junction contained 4 bases not matched to a gene. Germline CDR1 is SGHTA and CDR2 is FQGNSA.

Ten or more counts support this clonotype. The rearrangement links TRBV24-1 to TRBJ2-7; D is uncertain. Germline-derived CDR1 and CDR2 are KGHDR and SFDVKD. The CDR3 is made up of 15 amino acids. The V end lost 3 bases, the J end lost 7 bases, and 18 bases lay between the germline ends. CDR3 sequence reads: CATSDPRDPSAEQYF. In nucleotides, the CDR3 is TGTGCCACCAGTGATCCCCGAGACCCATCGGCAGAGCAGTACTTC.

This clonotype was seen ten or more times. V and J are TRBV11-2 and TRBJ2-3; D is possibly TRBD1 or TRBD2 (5 bases each). CDR3 length: 14 residues. CDR1 and CDR2 (germline): SGHAT, FQNNGV. Deletions cut 6 bases from V and 6 bases from J, with 16 bases between. CDR3: CASSHPGPTDTQYF. The CDR3 bases are TGTGCCAGCAGTCACCCGGGACCTACGGATACGCAGTATTTT.

This clonotype was recorded at least ten times. The V and J genes are TRBV7-8 and TRBJ1-1; D remains ambiguous. Germline values: CDR1 SGHVS, CDR2 FQNEAQ. The V gene lost 5 bases and the J gene lost 0 bases, with 7 bases spanning the gap. The CDR3 has 13 amino acids. CDR3 nucleotide sequence: TGTGCCAGCAGCCCCCGTATGAACACTGAAGCTTTCTTT. It codes for CASSPRMNTEAFF.

There are many counts of this clonotype. This chain uses TRBV7-2 with TRBJ2-2; unclear D gene. Looked up from germline, CDR1 is SGHTA and CDR2 is FQGNSA. This CDR3 region has 13 residues. Trimming removed 4 bases at V and 7 bases at J, with 10 bases between. The CDR3 protein is CASSYTRIGELFF. CDR3 nucleotide sequence: TGTGCCAGCAGCTATACAAGAATCGGGGAGCTGTTTTTT.

This clonotype was found many times. This chain joins TRBV5-1 and TRBJ2-5; 8 bases agree with TRBD1. CDR3 length: 13 residues. The germline V gene has CDR1 SGHRS and CDR2 YFSETQ. V lost 4 bases and J lost 4; bases outside the gene matches: 3. As DNA, the CDR3 is TGCGCCAGCAGCGAAGGACAGGGAGAGACCCAGTACTTC. It translates to CASSEGQGETQYF.

A few counts support this clonotype. The V gene is TRBV19, the J gene TRBJ2-3, with TRBD2 as a possible D gene (6 bases). Between the trimmed V and J ends, which lost 3 bases and 3 bases, there was a span of 13 bases. The CDR3 spans 15 residues. The germline CDR1 and CDR2 sequences are LNHDA and SQIVND (reference sequence). Here the CDR3 DNA reads TGTGCCAGTAGTATGCCGACTAGTACGACAGATACGCAGTATTTT. Translated: CASSMPTSTTDTQYF.

The rearrangement links TRBV5-6 to TRBJ2-1; perhaps TRBD2 as D (6 bases). V was cut by 4 bases and J by 9 bases, with 17 bases left in between. The CDR3 extends over 14 amino acids. Germline V gene sequence: CDR1 SGHDT, CDR2 YYEEEE. The CDR3 is CASSPGLFPGEQFF. The CDR3 nucleotides are TGTGCCAGCAGCCCGGGACTGTTCCCCGGTGAGCAGTTCTTC.

With regard to this clonotype: One base away lies a much larger clone, so this may be a sequencing read error. The chain has TRBV7-2 and TRBJ1-4; D remains ambiguous. Germline V gene lookup returns CDR1 SGHTA and CDR2 FQGNSA. The CDR3 has 15 amino acids. The V gene lost 1 base and the J gene lost 8 bases, with 14 bases spanning the gap. The CDR3: CASSLGSGDKEKLFF. CDR3 sequence (DNA): TGTGCCAGCAGCTTAGGATCTGGGGATAAAGAAAAACTGTTTTTT.